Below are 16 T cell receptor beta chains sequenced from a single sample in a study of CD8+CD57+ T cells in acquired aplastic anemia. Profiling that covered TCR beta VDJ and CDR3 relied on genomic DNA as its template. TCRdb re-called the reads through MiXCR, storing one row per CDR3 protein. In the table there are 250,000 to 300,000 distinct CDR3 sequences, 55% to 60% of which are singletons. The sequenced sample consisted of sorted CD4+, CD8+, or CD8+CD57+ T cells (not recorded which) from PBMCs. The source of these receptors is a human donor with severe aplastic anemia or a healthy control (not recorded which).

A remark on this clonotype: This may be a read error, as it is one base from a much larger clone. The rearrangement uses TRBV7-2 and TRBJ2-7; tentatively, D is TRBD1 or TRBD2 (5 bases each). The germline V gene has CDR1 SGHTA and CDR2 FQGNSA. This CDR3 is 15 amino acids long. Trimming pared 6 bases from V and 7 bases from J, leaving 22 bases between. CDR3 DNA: TGTGCCAGCAGTTTGTCCGGGGCAGGTGTTCGGGAGCAGTACTTC. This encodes CASSLSGAGVREQYF.

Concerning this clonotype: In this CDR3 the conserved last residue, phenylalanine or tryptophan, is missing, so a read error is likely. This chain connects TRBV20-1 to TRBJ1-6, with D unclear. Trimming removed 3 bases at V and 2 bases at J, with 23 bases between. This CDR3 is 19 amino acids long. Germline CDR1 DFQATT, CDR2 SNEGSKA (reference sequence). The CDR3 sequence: CSASGYLRAKDPYNSPLHL. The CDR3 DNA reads TGCAGTGCTAGTGGGTACCTGCGCGCTAAGGACCCCTATAATTCACCCCTCCACCTT.

The CDR3 DNA follows: TGTGCCAGCAGCTTAGTTGAGGGCGACACTGAAGCTTTCTTT. Residues: CASSLVEGDTEAFF. The chain links TRBV7-6 to TRBJ1-1; no reliable D call. The CDR3 is 14 amino acids. Deletions cut 1 base from V and 3 bases from J, with 9 bases between. CDR1 and CDR2 (germline): SGHVS, FNYEAQ. Drawing the rest from reference TRBV7-6 and TRBJ1-1, the complete variable domain is GAGVSQSPRYKVTKRGQDVALRCDPISGHVSLYWYRQALGQGPEFLTYFNYEAQQDKSGLPNDRFSAERPEGSISTLTIQRTEQRDSAMYRCASSLVEGDTEAFFGQGTRLTVV.

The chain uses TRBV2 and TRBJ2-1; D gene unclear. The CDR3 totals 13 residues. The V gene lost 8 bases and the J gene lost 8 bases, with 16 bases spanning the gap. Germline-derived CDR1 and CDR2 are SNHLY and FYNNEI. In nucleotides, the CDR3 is TGTGCCAGCGGTGGAATCACTCCCCATGAGCAGTTCTTC. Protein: CASGGITPHEQFF.

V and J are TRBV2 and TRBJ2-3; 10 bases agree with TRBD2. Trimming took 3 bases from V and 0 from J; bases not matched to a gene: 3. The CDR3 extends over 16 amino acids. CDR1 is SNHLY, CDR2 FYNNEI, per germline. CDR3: CASSDILAGSTDTQYF. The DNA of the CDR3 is TGTGCCAGCAGTGACATACTAGCGGGAAGCACAGATACGCAGTATTTT. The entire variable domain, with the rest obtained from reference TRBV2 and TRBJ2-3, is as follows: EPEVTQTPSHQVTQMGQEVILRCVPISNHLYFYWYRQILGQKVEFLVSFYNNEISEKSEIFDDQFSVERPDGSNFTLKIRSTKLEDSAMYFCASSDILAGSTDTQYFGPGTRLTVL.

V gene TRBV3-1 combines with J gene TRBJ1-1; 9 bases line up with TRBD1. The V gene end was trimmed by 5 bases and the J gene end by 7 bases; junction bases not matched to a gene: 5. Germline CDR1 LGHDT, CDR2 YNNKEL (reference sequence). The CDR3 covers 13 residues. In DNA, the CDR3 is TGTGCCAGCAGCATTCGACAGGGGGGTGAAGCTTTCTTT. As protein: CASSIRQGGEAFF.

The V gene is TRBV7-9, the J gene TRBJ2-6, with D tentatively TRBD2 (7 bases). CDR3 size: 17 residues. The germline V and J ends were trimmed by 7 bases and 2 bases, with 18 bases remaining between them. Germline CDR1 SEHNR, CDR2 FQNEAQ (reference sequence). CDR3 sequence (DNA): TGTGCCAGCACCCCGGGACTACAGGGAGCTGGGGCCAACGTCCTGACTTTC. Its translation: CASTPGLQGAGANVLTF.

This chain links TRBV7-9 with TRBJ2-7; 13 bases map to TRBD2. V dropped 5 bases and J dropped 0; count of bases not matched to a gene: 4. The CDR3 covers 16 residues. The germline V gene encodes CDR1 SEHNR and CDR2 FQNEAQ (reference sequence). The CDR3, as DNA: TGTGCCAGCAGCCCTAGGACTAGCGGGAGCTCCTACGAGCAGTACTTC. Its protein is CASSPRTSGSSYEQYF.

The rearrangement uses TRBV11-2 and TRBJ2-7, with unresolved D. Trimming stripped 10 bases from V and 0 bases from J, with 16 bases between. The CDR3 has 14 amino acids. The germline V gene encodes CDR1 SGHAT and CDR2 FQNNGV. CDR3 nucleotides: TGTGCCACGATGGAAGGACGGGCCTCCTACGAGCAGTACTTC. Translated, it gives CATMEGRASYEQYF. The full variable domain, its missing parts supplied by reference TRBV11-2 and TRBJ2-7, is EAGVAQSPRYKIIEKRQSVAFWCNPISGHATLYWYQQILGQGPKLLIQFQNNGVVDDSQLPKDRFSAERLKGVDSTLKIQPAKLEDSAVYLCATMEGRASYEQYFGPGTRLTVT.

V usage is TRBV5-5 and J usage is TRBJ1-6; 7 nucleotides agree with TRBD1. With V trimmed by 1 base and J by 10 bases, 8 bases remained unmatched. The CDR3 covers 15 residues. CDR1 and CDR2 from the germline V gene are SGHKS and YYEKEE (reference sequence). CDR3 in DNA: TGTGCCAGCAGCTTGAAGGGGGCGCAACAATCACCCCTCCACTTT. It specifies CASSLKGAQQSPLHF. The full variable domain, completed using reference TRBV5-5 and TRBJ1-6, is DAGVTQSPTHLIKTRGQQVTLRCSPISGHKSVSWYQQVLGQGPQFIFQYYEKEERGRGNFPDRFSARQFPNYSSELNVNALLLGDSALYLCASSLKGAQQSPLHFGNGTRLTVT.

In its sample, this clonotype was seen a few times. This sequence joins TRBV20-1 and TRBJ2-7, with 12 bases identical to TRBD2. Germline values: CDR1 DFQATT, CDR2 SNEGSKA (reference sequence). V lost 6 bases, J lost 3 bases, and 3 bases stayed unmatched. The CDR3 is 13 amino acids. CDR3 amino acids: CSAQLAGGYEQYF. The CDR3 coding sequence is TGCAGTGCCCAACTAGCGGGAGGCTACGAGCAGTACTTC.

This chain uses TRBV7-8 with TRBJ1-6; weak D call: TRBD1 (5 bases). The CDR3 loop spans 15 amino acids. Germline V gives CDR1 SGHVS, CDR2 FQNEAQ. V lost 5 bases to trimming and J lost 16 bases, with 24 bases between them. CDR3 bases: TGTGCCAGCAGCACCCAATTAGGACTAGCGGGACCACTCCACTTT. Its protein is CASSTQLGLAGPLHF.

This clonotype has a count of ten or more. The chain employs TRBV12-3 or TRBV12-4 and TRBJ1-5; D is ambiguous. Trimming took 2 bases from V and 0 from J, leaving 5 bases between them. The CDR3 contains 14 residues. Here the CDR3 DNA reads TGTGCCAGCAGTTTAAGAAATAGCAATCAGCCCCAGCATTTT. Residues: CASSLRNSNQPQHF.

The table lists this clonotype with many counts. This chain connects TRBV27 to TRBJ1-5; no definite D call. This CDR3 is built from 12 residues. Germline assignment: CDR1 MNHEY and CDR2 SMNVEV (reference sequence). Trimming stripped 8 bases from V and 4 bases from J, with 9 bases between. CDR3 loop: CASGFTNQPQHF. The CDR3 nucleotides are TGTGCCAGCGGATTCACAAATCAGCCCCAGCATTTT.

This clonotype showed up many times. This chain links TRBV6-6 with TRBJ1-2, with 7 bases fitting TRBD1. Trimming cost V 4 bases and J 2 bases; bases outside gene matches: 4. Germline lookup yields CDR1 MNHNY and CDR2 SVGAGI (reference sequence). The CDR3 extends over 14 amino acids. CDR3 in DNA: TGTGCCAGCAGTTCCTGGGGACAGAACTATGGCTACACCTTC. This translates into CASSSWGQNYGYTF.

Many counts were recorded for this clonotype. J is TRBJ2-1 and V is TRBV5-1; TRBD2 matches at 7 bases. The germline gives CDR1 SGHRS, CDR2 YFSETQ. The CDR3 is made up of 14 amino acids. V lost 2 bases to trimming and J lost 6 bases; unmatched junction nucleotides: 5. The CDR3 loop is CASSFPGLVNEQFF. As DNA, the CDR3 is TGCGCCAGCAGCTTCCCAGGACTAGTCAATGAGCAGTTCTTC.